This T cell receptor beta chain was retrieved from a study of cytomegalovirus exposure and HLA in healthy donors. Points from the study as a whole: CMV antigen specificity was confirmed in vitro for a few CMV-associated chains. Across donors, most TCRs were seen rarely, yet some public ones were widespread. In an earlier analysis, most TCR beta V segments were productive about 90% or about 30% of the time.

The CDR3 extends over 15 amino acids. J lost 7 bases, V lost 5 bases, and 10 bases had no gene match. The germline V gene has CDR1 MGHRA and CDR2 YSYEKL. This clone has a handful of counts. Its cognate antigen is unknown. Primers included in the PCR were 60 Vbeta and 13 Jbeta primers. The data were produced by immunoSEQ multiplex PCR, yet TCRdb's version contains in-frame clones alone and is incomplete. The table shows fewer than 150,000 clones, with roughly 83% occurring only once. The sequence came from a man in his forties or fifties in good health and CMV-seropositive. Specimen: PBMCs. The chain links TRBV4-1 to TRBJ2-1; TRBD2 aligns across 8 bases. The CDR3 nucleotides read TGCGCCAGCAGCATGAGCGGGAGCCTGAGGAATGAGCAGTTCTTC. Its translation: CASSMSGSLRNEQFF.